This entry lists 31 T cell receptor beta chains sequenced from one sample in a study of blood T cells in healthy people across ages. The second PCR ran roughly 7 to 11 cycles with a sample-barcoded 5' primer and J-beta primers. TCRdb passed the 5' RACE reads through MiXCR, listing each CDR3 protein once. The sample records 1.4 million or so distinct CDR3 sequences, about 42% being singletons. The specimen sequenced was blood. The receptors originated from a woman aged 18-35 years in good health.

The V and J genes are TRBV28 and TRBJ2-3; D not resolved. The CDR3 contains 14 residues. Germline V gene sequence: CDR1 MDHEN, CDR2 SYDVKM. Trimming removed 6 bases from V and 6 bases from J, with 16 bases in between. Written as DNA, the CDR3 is TGTGCCAGCAGCTCCACCCTGAATGGGGATACGCAGTATTTT. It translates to CASSSTLNGDTQYF.

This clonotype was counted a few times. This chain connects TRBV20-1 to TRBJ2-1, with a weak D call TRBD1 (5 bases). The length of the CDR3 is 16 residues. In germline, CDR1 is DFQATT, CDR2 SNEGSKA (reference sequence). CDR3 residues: CSLQTFAARGYNEQFF. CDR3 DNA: TGCAGCTTACAAACCTTCGCGGCTAGGGGTTACAATGAGCAGTTCTTC.

The CDR3 DNA reads TGTGCCAGCAGTCCGGGACAGGGGGTTACGGAGACCCAGTTCTTC. Amino acid sequence: CASSPGQGVTETQFF. The chain carries TRBV12-3 or TRBV12-4 and TRBJ2-1; 11 nucleotides match TRBD1. Trimming at V came to 5 bases and at J to 13 bases, leaving 13 bases not matched to a gene. The CDR3 extends over 15 amino acids.

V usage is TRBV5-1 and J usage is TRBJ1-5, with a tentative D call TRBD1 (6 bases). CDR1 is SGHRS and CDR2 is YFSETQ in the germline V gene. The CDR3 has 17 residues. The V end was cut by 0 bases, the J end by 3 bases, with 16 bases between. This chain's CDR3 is CASSLVSPTGPNQPQHF. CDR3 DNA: TGCGCCAGCAGCTTGGTATCGCCGACAGGACCCAATCAGCCCCAGCATTTT.

CDR3 sequence (DNA): TGCAGTGCTATTGTCGGACAGGGCGTGTCACCCCTCCACTTT. It encodes CSAIVGQGVSPLHF. V and J are TRBV20-1 and TRBJ1-6; 8 bases are a match to TRBD1. J was trimmed by 10 bases and V by 4 bases; bases with no gene match: 9. This CDR3 comprises 14 residues. From germline, CDR1 is DFQATT and CDR2 SNEGSKA (reference sequence).

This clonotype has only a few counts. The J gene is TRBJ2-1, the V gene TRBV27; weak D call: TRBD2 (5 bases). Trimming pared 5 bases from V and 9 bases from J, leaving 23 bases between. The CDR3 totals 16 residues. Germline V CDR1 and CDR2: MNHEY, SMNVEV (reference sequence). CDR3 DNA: TGTGCCAGCAGTCCGACGTTGAGCGGCTCCTCGGGTGAGCAGTTCTTC. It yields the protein CASSPTLSGSSGEQFF.

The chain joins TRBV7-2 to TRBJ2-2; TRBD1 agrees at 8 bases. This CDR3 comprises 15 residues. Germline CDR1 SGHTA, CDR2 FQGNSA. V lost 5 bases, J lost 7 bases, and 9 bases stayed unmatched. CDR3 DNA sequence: TGTGCCAGCAGCCTTACAGGGGGGACCATCGGGGAGCTGTTTTTT. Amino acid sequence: CASSLTGGTIGELFF.

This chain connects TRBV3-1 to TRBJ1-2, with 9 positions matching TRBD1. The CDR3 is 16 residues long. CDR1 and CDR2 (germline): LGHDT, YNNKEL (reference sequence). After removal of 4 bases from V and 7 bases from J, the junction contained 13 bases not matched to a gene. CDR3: CASSPDGTGHLSGYTF. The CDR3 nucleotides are TGTGCCAGCAGCCCCGACGGGACAGGGCATCTGAGTGGCTACACCTTC.

The chain's CDR3 is CASTPKGQIYGYTF. For the CDR3, the DNA is TGTGCCAGCACCCCCAAGGGACAGATCTATGGCTACACCTTC. The rearrangement uses TRBV6-6 and TRBJ1-2; 7 positions match TRBD1. Germline loops: CDR1 MNHNY, CDR2 SVGAGI (reference sequence). The CDR3 totals 14 residues. After removal of 7 bases from V and 4 bases from J, the junction contained 9 bases not matched to a gene.

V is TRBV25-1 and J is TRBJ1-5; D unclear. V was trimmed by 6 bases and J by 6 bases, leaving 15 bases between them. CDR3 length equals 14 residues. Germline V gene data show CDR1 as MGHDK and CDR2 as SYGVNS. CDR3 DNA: TGTGCCAGCAGACCAAATAACCCGGGTCAGCCCCAGCATTTT. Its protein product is CASRPNNPGQPQHF.

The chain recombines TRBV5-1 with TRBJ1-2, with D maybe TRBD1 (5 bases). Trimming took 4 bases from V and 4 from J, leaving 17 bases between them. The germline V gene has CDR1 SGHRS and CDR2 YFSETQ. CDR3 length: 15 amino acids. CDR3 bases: TGCGCCAGCAGCCATGGGACGTCGCCCCCCTATGGCTACACCTTC. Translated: CASSHGTSPPYGYTF. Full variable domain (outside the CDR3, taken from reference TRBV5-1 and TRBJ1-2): KAGVTQTPRYLIKTRGQQVTLSCSPISGHRSVSWYQQTPGQGLQFLFEYFSETQRNKGNFPGRFSGRQFSNSRSEMNVSTLELGDSALYLCASSHGTSPPYGYTFGSGTRLTVV.

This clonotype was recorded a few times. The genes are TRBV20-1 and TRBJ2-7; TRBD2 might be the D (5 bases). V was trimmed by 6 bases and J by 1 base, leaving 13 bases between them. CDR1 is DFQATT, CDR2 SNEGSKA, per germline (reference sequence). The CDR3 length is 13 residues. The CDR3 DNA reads TGCAGTGCCCCGCCCCCGGGGTCCTACGAGCAGTACTTC. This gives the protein CSAPPPGSYEQYF.

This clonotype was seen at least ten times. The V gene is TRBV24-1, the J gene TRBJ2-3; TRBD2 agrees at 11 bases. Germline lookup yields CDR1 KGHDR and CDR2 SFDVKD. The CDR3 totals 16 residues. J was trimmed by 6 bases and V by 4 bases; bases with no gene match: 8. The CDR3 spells CATSDPNSGRADTQYF. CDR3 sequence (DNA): TGTGCCACCAGTGACCCCAATAGCGGGAGGGCGGATACGCAGTATTTT.

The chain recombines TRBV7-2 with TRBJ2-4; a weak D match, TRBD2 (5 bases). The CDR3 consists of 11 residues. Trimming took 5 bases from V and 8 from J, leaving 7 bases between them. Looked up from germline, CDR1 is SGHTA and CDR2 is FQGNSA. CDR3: CASSPADIQYF. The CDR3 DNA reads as TGTGCCAGCAGCCCAGCGGACATTCAGTACTTC.

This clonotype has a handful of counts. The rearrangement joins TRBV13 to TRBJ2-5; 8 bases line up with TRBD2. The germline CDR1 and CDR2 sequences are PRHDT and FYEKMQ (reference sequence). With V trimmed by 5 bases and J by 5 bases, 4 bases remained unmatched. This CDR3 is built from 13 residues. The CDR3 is CASSTGRGETQYF. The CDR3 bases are TGTGCCAGCAGCACCGGGAGGGGCGAGACCCAGTACTTC.

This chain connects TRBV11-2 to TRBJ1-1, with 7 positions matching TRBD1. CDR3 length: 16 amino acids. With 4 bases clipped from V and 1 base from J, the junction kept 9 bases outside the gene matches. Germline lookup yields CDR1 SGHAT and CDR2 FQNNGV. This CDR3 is CASSSGGRGPNTEAFF. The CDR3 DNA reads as TGTGCCAGCAGCTCGGGGGGGAGGGGGCCGAACACTGAAGCTTTCTTT.

The CDR3 coding sequence is TGCAGTGCTAGAGATCGTGGGACAGGGGCTGAGAACTATGGCTACACCTTC. Translated: CSARDRGTGAENYGYTF. The chain links TRBV20-1 to TRBJ1-2; 10 positions agree with TRBD1. Germline V lookup: CDR1 DFQATT, CDR2 SNEGSKA (reference sequence). The V segment lost 0 bases and the J segment 2 bases; nucleotides outside the gene matches: 9. The length of the CDR3 is 17 residues.

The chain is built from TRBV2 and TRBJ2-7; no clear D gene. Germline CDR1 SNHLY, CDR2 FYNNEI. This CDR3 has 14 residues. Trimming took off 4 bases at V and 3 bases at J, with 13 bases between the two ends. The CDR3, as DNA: TGTGCCAGCAGTGGTGATAGCTCCGGCTACGAGCAGTACTTC. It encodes CASSGDSSGYEQYF.

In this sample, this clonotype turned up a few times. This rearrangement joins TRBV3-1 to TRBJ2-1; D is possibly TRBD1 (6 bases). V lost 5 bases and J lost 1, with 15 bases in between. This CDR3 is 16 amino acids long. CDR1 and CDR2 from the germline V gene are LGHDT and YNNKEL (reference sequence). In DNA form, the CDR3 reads TGTGCCAGCAGCAGCACAGGGAGCCCTTCCTACAATGAGCAGTTCTTC. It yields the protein CASSSTGSPSYNEQFF.

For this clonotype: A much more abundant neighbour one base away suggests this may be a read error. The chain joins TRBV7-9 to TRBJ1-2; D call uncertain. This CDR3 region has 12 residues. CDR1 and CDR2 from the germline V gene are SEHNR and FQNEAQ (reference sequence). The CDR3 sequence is CASSPQNYGHTF. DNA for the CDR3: TGTGCCAGCAGCCCACAGAACTATGGCCACACCTTC.

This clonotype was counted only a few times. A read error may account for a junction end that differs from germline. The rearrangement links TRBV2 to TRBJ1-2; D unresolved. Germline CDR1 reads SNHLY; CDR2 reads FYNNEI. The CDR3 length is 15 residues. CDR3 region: CASSGRALGHYGYTF. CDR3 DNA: TGTGCAAGCAGCGGACGGGCGCTCGGGCACTATGGCTACACCTTC.

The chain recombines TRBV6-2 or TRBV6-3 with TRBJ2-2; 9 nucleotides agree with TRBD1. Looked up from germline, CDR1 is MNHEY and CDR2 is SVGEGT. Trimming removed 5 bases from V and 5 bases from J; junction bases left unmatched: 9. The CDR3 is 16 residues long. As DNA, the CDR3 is TGTGCCAGCAGTATATCCGGGACAGGGTATACCGGGGAGCTGTTTTTT. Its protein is CASSISGTGYTGELFF.

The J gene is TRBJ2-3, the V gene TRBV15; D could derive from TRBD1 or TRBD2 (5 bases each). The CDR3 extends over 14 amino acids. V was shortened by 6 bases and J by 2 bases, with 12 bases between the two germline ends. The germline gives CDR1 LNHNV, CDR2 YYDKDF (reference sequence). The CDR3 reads CATRITGTTDTQYF. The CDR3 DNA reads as TGTGCCACCAGGATAACGGGGACCACAGATACGCAGTATTTT.

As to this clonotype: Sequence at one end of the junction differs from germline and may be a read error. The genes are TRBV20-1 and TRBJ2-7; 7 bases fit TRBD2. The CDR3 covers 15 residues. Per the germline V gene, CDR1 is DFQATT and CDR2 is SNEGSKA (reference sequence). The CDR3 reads CSAGDRAGASGEQYF. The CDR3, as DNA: TGCAGTGCTGGAGATCGTGCGGGAGCATCGGGGGAGCAGTACTTC.

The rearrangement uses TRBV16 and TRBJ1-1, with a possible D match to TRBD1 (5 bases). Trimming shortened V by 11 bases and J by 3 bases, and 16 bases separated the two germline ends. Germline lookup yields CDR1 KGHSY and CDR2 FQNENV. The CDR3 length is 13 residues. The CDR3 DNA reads TGTGCCTGTGCCGGGGGGACGGACACTGAAGCTTTCTTT. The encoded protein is CACAGGTDTEAFF.

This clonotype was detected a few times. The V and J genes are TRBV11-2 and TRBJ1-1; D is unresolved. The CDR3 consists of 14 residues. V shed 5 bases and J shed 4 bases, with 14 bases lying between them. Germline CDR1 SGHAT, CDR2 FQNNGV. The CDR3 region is CASSPRPVGTEAFF. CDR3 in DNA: TGTGCCAGCAGCCCCCGGCCCGTTGGCACTGAAGCTTTCTTT.

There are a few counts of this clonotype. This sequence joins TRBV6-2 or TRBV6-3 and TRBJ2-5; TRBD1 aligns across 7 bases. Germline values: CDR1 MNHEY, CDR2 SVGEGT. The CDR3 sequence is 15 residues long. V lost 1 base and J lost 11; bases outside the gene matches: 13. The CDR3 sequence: CASSYFFEGGQEQYF. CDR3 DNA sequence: TGTGCCAGCAGTTACTTCTTTGAGGGTGGACAGGAGCAGTACTTC.

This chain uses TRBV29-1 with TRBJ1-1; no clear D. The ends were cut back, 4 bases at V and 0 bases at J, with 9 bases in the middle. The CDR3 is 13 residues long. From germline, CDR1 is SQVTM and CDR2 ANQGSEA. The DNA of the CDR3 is TGCAGCGTTGTAGAGGCCATGAACACTGAAGCTTTCTTT. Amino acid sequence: CSVVEAMNTEAFF.

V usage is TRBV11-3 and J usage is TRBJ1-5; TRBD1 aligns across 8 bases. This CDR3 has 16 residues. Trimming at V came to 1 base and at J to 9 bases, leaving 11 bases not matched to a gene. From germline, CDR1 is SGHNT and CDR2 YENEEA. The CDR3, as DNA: TGTGCCAGCAGCTTAGTATCCGCAGGGGGCCGTTGGCCCCAGCATTTT. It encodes CASSLVSAGGRWPQHF.

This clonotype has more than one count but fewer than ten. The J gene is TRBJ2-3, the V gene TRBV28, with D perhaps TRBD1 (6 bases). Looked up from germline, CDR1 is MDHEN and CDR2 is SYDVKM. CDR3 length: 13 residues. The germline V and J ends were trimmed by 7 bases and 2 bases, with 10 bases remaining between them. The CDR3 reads CASKAGATDTQYF. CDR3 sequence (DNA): TGTGCCAGCAAGGCAGGGGCCACAGATACGCAGTATTTT.

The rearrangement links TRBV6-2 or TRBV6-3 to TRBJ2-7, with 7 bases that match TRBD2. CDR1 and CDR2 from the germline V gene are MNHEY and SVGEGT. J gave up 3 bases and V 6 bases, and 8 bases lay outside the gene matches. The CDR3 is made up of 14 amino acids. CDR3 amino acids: CASRGSGTVYEQYF. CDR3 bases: TGTGCCAGCAGGGGAAGCGGGACGGTCTACGAGCAGTACTTC.